Sequencing of this T cell receptor (beta chain) was carried out in a study of T cell changes during pregnancy in multiple sclerosis. This table comes from immunoSEQ multiplex PCR, and its TCRdb copy is limited to in-frame clones, with some not included. Of 50,000 to 65,000 clones listed, about nine tenths were seen once; the top ten hold roughly 2.1%. Sequences were derived from peripheral blood, sampled in the first trimester of pregnancy. This receptor was taken from a female donor in good health, enrolled as a control in a pregnancy study.

As DNA, the CDR3 is TGTGCCAGCAGCCAAGGGGCAGGATTAATGTATGGCTACACCTTC. It codes for CASSQGAGLMYGYTF. The rearrangement joins TRBV14 to TRBJ1-2, with D unclear. Germline assignment: CDR1 SGHDN and CDR2 FVKESK. The CDR3 is 15 residues long. V was trimmed by 1 base and J by 5 bases, leaving 14 bases between them. The entire variable domain, with the rest obtained from reference TRBV14 and TRBJ1-2, is as follows: EAGVTQFPSHSVIEKGQTVTLRCDPISGHDNLYWYRRVMGKEIKFLLHFVKESKQDESGMPNNRFLAERTGGTYSTLKVQPAELEDSGVYFCASSQGAGLMYGYTFGSGTRLTVV.